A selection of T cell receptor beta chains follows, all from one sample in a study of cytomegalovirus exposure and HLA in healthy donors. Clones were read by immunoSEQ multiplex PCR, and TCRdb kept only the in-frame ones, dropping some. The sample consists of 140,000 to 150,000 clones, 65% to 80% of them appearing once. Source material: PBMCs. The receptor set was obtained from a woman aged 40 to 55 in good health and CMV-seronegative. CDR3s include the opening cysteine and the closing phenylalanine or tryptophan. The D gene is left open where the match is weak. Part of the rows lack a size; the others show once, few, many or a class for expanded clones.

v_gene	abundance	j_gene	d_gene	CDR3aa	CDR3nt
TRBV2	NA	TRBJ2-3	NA	CASSVPVTDTQYF	TGTGCCAGCAGTGTCCCCGTCACAGATACGCAGTATTTT
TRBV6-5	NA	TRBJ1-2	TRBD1	CASSRSRGNYGYTF	TGTGCCAGCAGTCGCTCCAGGGGGAACTATGGCTACACCTTC
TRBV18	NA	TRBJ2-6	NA	CASSPPMGVVSGANVLTF	TGTGCCAGCTCACCACCTATGGGAGTCGTCTCTGGGGCCAACGTCCTGACTTTC
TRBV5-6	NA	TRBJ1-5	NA	CASSLYLGLQPQHF	TGTGCCAGCAGCTTGTATCTTGGGCTTCAGCCCCAGCATTTT
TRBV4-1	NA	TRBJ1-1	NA	CASSRVPNTEAFF	TGCGCCAGCAGCCGCGTACCGAACACTGAAGCTTTCTTT
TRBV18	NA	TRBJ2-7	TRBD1	CASSPTTGANEQYF	TGTGCCAGCTCACCAACGACAGGGGCCAACGAGCAGTACTTC
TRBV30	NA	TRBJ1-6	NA	CAWSLAGSPLHF	TGTGCCTGGAGTCTAGCGGGCTCACCCCTCCACTTT
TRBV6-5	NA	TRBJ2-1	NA	CASSYIRRGEQFF	TGTGCCAGCAGTTACATACGTAGGGGTGAGCAGTTCTTC
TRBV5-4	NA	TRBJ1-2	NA	CASSLASGGWNGYTF	TGTGCCAGCAGCTTGGCCTCGGGAGGGTGGAATGGCTACACCTTC
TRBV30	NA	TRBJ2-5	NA	CAWSKRLQETQYF	TGTGCCTGGAGTAAAAGACTACAAGAGACCCAGTACTTC
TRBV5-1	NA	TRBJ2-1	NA	CASSLVGASNEQFF	TGCGCCAGCAGCTTGGTGGGGGCTAGCAATGAGCAGTTCTTC
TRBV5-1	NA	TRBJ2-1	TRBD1	CASTTLQGAYNEQFF	TGCGCCAGCACCACCTTACAGGGGGCATATAATGAGCAGTTCTTC
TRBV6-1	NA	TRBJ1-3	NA	CASTERISGNTIYF	TGTGCCAGCACGGAGAGGATCTCTGGAAACACCATATATTTT
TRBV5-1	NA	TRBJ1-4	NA	CAGSFGGRGTSNEKLFF	TGCGCCGGCAGCTTTGGGGGCAGGGGTACGTCTAATGAAAAACTGTTTTTT
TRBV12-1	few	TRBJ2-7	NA	CASSFALLSYEQYF	TGTGCCAGCAGCTTTGCGCTATTGTCCTACGAGCAGTACTTC
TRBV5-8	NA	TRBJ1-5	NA	CASSPVRGGQPQHF	TGTGCCAGCAGCCCGGTGCGGGGCGGGCAGCCCCAGCATTTT
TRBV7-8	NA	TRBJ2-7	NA	CASSQEYEQYF	TGTGCCAGCAGCCAAGAGTACGAGCAGTACTTC
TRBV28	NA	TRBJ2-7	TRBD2	CASNEPPDGGNREVYYEQYF	TGTGCCAGCAACGAGCCCCCGGACGGCGGAAATCGGGAGGTATACTACGAGCAGTACTTC
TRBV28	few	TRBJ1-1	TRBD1	CASSLLTGSEAFF	TGTGCCAGCAGTTTATTGACAGGGTCTGAAGCTTTCTTT
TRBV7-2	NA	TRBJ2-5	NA	CASSSSFGETQYF	TGTGCCAGCAGCTCTAGTTTCGGGGAGACCCAGTACTTC
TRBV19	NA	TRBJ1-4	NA	CASKRQGGGEKLFF	TGTGCCAGTAAAAGGCAGGGAGGAGGTGAAAAACTGTTTTTT
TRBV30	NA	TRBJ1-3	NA	CAWSDTGEGGNTIYF	TGTGCCTGGAGTGACACGGGAGAGGGGGGGAACACCATATATTTT
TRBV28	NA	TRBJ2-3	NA	CASSRATDTQYF	TGTGCCAGCAGTAGAGCCACAGATACGCAGTATTTT
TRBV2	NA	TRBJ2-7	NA	CASIDPSGAPYEQYF	TGTGCCAGTATCGATCCGAGCGGAGCTCCCTACGAGCAGTACTTC
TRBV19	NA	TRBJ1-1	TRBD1	CASSVLRTGSSTEAFF	TGTGCCAGTAGTGTGCTACGGACAGGGAGCAGCACTGAAGCTTTCTTT
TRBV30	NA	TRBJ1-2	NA	CAWSVPQQRYYGYTF	TGTGCCTGGAGTGTACCCCAACAGAGATACTATGGCTACACCTTC
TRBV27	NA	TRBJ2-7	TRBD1	CASTAGQGSYEQYF	TGTGCCAGCACCGCGGGACAGGGGTCCTACGAGCAGTACTTC
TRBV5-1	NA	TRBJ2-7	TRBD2	CASSYSGNSYEQYF	TGCGCCAGCAGTTACAGCGGGAATAGCTACGAGCAGTACTTC
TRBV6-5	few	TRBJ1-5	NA	CASGQSNQPQHF	TGTGCCAGTGGACAGTCCAATCAGCCCCAGCATTTT
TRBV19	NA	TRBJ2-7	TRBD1	CASSNSVRGQGPYEQYF	TGTGCCAGTAGTAACTCGGTCCGGGGACAGGGGCCCTACGAGCAGTACTTC
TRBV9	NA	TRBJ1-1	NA	CASSRQVNTEAFF	TGTGCCAGCAGCAGACAGGTGAACACTGAAGCTTTCTTT
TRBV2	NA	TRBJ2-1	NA	CASKEQITNEQFF	TGTGCCAGCAAGGAACAGATCACTAATGAGCAGTTCTTC
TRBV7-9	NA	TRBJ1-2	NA	CSSSPGRAYGYTF	TGTTCCAGCAGCCCCGGCAGGGCCTATGGCTACACCTTC
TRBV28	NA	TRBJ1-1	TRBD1	CASSLVQGAWAFF	TGTGCCAGCAGTTTAGTTCAGGGGGCCTGGGCTTTCTTT
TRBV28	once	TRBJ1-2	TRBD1	CASSYQGANYGYTF	TGTGCCAGCAGTTATCAGGGGGCTAACTATGGCTACACCTTC
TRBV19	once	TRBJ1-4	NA	CASSMRASRLFF	TGTGCCAGTAGTATGAGGGCCAGCAGACTGTTTTTT
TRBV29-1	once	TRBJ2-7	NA	CSAVTGGSYEQYF	TGCAGCGCTGTGACAGGAGGCTCCTACGAGCAGTACTTC
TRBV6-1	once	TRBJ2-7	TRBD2	CASSEGGLADEQYF	TGTGCCAGTAGTGAAGGGGGACTAGCGGACGAGCAGTACTTC
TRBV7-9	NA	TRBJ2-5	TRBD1	CASSLAYRGLEETQYF	TGTGCCAGCAGCTTAGCATACAGGGGATTGGAAGAGACCCAGTACTTC
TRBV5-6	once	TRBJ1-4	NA	CASSRGSGTNEKLFF	TGTGCCAGCAGCCGGGGATCCGGGACTAATGAAAAACTGTTTTTT
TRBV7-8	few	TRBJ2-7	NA	CASSLVGGSDYEQYF	TGTGCCAGCAGCTTAGTTGGAGGTTCTGACTACGAGCAGTACTTC
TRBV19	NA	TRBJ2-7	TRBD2	CASSGAGAGKSEQYF	TGTGCCAGTAGTGGGGCAGGAGCGGGAAAGTCCGAGCAGTACTTC
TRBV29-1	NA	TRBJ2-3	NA	CSVGGLGDTQYF	TGCAGCGTTGGGGGCTTAGGAGATACGCAGTATTTT
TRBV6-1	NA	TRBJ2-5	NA	CALRGEYF	TGTGCCCTACGCGGAGAGTACTTC
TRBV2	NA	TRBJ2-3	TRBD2	CASTRLAVPRGDTQYF	TGTGCCAGCACGAGACTAGCGGTTCCCCGAGGGGATACGCAGTATTTT
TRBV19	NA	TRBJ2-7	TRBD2	CATTSGSSYEQYF	TGTGCCACCACTAGCGGGAGCTCCTACGAGCAGTACTTC
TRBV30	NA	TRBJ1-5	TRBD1	CAWGTGIAPQHF	TGTGCCTGGGGGACAGGGATCGCGCCCCAGCATTTT
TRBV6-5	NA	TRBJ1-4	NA	CASRSWSAAGEKLFF	TGTGCCAGCCGCTCCTGGTCCGCGGCGGGTGAAAAACTGTTTTTT
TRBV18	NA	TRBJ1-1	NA	CASSPRLSDMNTEAFF	TGTGCCAGCTCACCAAGGTTATCAGACATGAACACTGAAGCTTTCTTT
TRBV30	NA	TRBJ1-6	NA	CAWTHAGTYYNSPLHF	TGTGCCTGGACCCATGCCGGGACATATTATAATTCACCCCTCCACTTT